This T cell receptor beta chain appears in the sequencing data of a study of OX40 agonist ivuxolimab in advanced cancers. Study background: Subjects had a mean age of about 61 years, with a range of 23 to 79; roughly 80% were male. Treatment received earlier with anti-PD-1, anti-PD-L1 or anti-CTLA-4 agents was allowed, and 40% had some.

The length of the CDR3 is 17 residues. V lost 4 bases to trimming and J lost 2 bases, with 19 bases between them. The germline V gene has CDR1 LNHDA and CDR2 SQIVND (reference sequence). As regards this clone: Its antigen is undetermined.

Profiling relied on immunoSEQ multiplex PCR, and the TCRdb table lists in-frame clones only, not all of them. The sample contains about 100,000 clones, 90% to 96% of which appear only once. General study points: CD4+ and CD8+ blood T cells expanded clonally by week 6 at 0.1 to 3.0 mg/kg. In general, CD8+ T cells held more expanded clones than CD4+ did, on average.

The chain recombines TRBV19 with TRBJ2-3; a weak D match, TRBD2 (6 bases). Sequences were derived from CD4+ or CD8+ T cells sorted from blood, sampled in a trial of the OX40 agonist ivuxolimab. This TCR derives from an adult with an advanced solid tumor such as melanoma, head and neck, liver or kidney cancer. Here the CDR3 reads CASSTDTGLPITDTQYF. CDR3 sequence (DNA): TGTGCCAGTAGTACCGACACGGGACTCCCGATCACAGATACGCAGTATTTT.